The table lists the clone carrying this T cell receptor beta chain with a few counts. The target antigen is unknown. It was template switching that added a universal primer site, and there were unique molecular identifiers on the cDNA. One entry per CDR3 protein results from TCRdb running MiXCR on the 5' RACE reads. The repertoire has around 510,000 distinct CDR3 sequences, about 13% of them found once; the top ten carry more than 0.8%. In germline, CDR1 is MNHNS, CDR2 SASEGT. The CDR3 covers 14 residues. Unmatched junction bases numbered 6, after V lost 7 bases and J lost 1 base. The sample is drawn from a study of identical twins. Study-wide results and caveats: Less excess twin sharing appeared in beta out-of-frame sequences.

The same data also contributed to another study, on yellow fever vaccine responses in identical twins.

V is TRBV6-1 and J is TRBJ2-7, with 8 positions matching TRBD2. The TCR originated in a woman aged 18 to 35 in good health. Sequenced sample: CD4+ T cells sorted from blood. CDR3 residues: CASKNREGSYEQYF. The DNA for the CDR3 is TGTGCCAGCAAAAATCGGGAGGGATCCTACGAGCAGTACTTC.